A single sample gave rise to the 28 T cell receptor beta chains below, sequenced in a study of shared clonotypes between healthy human individuals. Libraries were prepared by immunoSEQ multiplex PCR; TCRdb keeps only in-frame clonotypes and omits some of them. The data hold 490,000 or so clones, with 60% to 85% observed a single time. Sequenced: PBMCs. The receptor set was obtained from a woman aged 40 to 49 in good health. Some clones in this sample may be carry-over from other donors' samples.

This sequence joins TRBV7-6 and TRBJ2-2, with D uncertain. The germline V and J ends were trimmed by 1 base and 1 base, with 4 bases remaining between them. Per germline, CDR1 SGHVS and CDR2 FNYEAQ. This CDR3 region has 14 residues. CDR3: CASSLVLNTGELFF. DNA for the CDR3: TGTGCCAGCAGCTTAGTACTGAACACCGGGGAGCTGTTTTTT.

The chain combines TRBV5-4 with TRBJ2-1; D possibly corresponds to TRBD2 (6 bases). V lost 1 base and J lost 7, with 18 bases in between. Germline CDR1 reads SGHNT; CDR2 reads YYREEE (reference sequence). The CDR3 runs 16 residues. CDR3 loop: CASSLIGSGDSNEQFF. CDR3 sequence (DNA): TGTGCCAGCAGCTTGATAGGGTCGGGAGATAGTAATGAGCAGTTCTTC. The full variable domain, in which reference TRBV5-4 and TRBJ2-1 provide the parts outside the CDR3, is ETGVTQSPTHLIKTRGQQVTLRCSSQSGHNTVSWYQQALGQGPQFIFQYYREEENGRGNFPPRFSGLQFPNYSSELNVNALELDDSALYLCASSLIGSGDSNEQFFGPGTRLTVL.

Concerning this clone: The same CDR3 is also encoded by other DNA sequences in this sample. The chain joins TRBV20-1 to TRBJ2-7; 7 positions match TRBD1. V shed 5 bases and J 4 bases; nucleotides not matched to a gene: 2. Germline values: CDR1 DFQATT, CDR2 SNEGSKA (reference sequence). This CDR3 is built from 11 residues. The CDR3: CSASDRYEQYF. As DNA, the CDR3 is TGCAGTGCTTCGGACAGGTACGAGCAGTACTTC.

This clone was detected a few times. The chain uses TRBV2 and TRBJ2-3; 10 positions match TRBD1. The CDR3 extends over 15 amino acids. The junction had 4 bases not matched to a gene; V was cut back by 6 bases and J by 1 base. The germline CDR1 and CDR2 sequences are SNHLY and FYNNEI. CDR3 nucleotide sequence: TGTGCCAGCAGCGGACAGGGGGGCCGCACAGATACGCAGTATTTT. Translating gives CASSGQGGRTDTQYF.

V and J are TRBV23-1 and TRBJ2-7; a possible D gene is TRBD1 (6 bases). TRBV23-1 is sorted into the ORF group, with uncertain function. This CDR3 comprises 17 residues. The V gene lost 0 bases and the J gene lost 0 bases, with 15 bases spanning the gap. In nucleotides, the CDR3 is TGCGCCAGCAGTCAATCGATAGGATGGGACATCTCCTACGAGCAGTACTTC. It encodes CASSQSIGWDISYEQYF.

This chain connects TRBV18 to TRBJ2-1; 7 bases align to TRBD1. Germline-derived CDR1 and CDR2 are KGHSH and LQKENI. Germline trimming cut 3 bases from V and 8 bases from J; bases unmatched to any gene: 10. This CDR3 has 15 amino acids. The CDR3 DNA reads TGTGCCAGCTCACCCATGACAGGGAGTAATGATGAGCAGTTCTTC. Its protein is CASSPMTGSNDEQFF.

The J gene is TRBJ2-1, the V gene TRBV4-3; D remains unclear. The germline V and J ends were trimmed by 1 base and 9 bases, with 10 bases remaining between them. Germline V lookup: CDR1 LGHNA, CDR2 YSLEER. This CDR3 is built from 13 residues. Here the CDR3 reads CASSQARVLEQFF. CDR3 nucleotide sequence: TGCGCCAGCAGCCAAGCTAGGGTTCTTGAGCAGTTCTTC.

The chain carries TRBV27 and TRBJ1-1; D is uncertain. Germline-derived CDR1 and CDR2 are MNHEY and SMNVEV (reference sequence). V lost 10 bases and J lost 1, with 7 bases in between. The CDR3 length is 11 residues. For the CDR3, the DNA is TGTGCCACCTCCTGGAACACTGAAGCTTTCTTT. Translating gives CATSWNTEAFF.

This clone was picked up many times. This chain links TRBV7-3 with TRBJ2-1; 10 bases are shared with TRBD2. V shed 3 bases, J shed 2 bases, and the junction held 1 base outside the gene matches. Per germline, CDR1 SGHTA and CDR2 FQGTGA. The CDR3 consists of 15 residues. The CDR3 loop reads CASSFLAGAYNEQFF. The CDR3 DNA is TGTGCCAGCAGCTTTCTAGCGGGAGCCTACAATGAGCAGTTCTTC.

Notes on this clone: One base away lies a much larger clone, so this may be a sequencing read error. Other DNA sequences from this sample encode an identical CDR3 as well. The CDR3 spells CASSLGANYGYTF. In nucleotides, the CDR3 is TGTGCCAGCAGCTTGGGGGCAAACTATGGCTACACCTTC. This sequence joins TRBV7-2 and TRBJ1-2; D perhaps matches TRBD1 (6 bases). This CDR3 has 13 residues. Germline-derived CDR1 and CDR2 are SGHTA and FQGNSA. V was pared by 3 bases and J by 2 bases, with 7 bases between.

About this clone: A read error likely explains this, since a far larger clone differs by one base. The chain is built from TRBV30 and TRBJ2-2, with D possibly being TRBD1 (6 bases). The CDR3 length is 15 residues. The V gene's germline CDR1 is GTSNPN and CDR2 SVGIG (reference sequence). The CDR3: CAWSVKPRDTGEPFF. The CDR3 nucleotides read TGTGCCTGGAGTGTAAAACCCCGGGACACCGGGGAGCCGTTTTTT. Looking up the rest from reference TRBV30 and TRBJ2-2 gives the full variable domain: SQTIHQWPATLVQPVGSPLSLECTVEGTSNPNLYWYRQAAGRGLQLLFYSVGIGQISSEVPQNLSASRPQDRQFILSSKKLLLSDSGFYLCAWSVKPRDTGEPFFGEGSRLTVL.

This clone was seen a handful of times. Its ends do not fully match the called genes, so a read error is possible. The rearrangement links TRBV7-7 to TRBJ2-1, with D tentatively TRBD1 (5 bases). Germline-derived CDR1 and CDR2 are SSHAT and FNYEAQ (reference sequence). The CDR3 length is 13 residues. This CDR3 is CASSLGANSEQFF. CDR3 nucleotides: TGTGCTAGCAGCTTAGGGGCTAACAGTGAGCAGTTCTTC.

The chain is built from TRBV21-1 and TRBJ2-1; the table gives TRBD2 as D, unverified against the DNA. TRBV21-1 is assigned pseudogene status. This CDR3 contains 16 residues. The CDR3 DNA reads as TGTGCCAGCAGGGAAAACGAGGGAGAGGACGGTAATGAGCAGTTCTTC. As protein: CASRENEGEDGNEQFF.

This clone was seen a handful of times. V usage is TRBV27 and J usage is TRBJ2-1; 8 nucleotides align to TRBD2. The V gene end was trimmed by 2 bases and the J gene end by 6 bases; junction bases not matched to a gene: 12. This CDR3 contains 17 residues. Germline V lookup: CDR1 MNHEY, CDR2 SMNVEV (reference sequence). The CDR3 is CASSLPGLAGRRNEQFF. Written as DNA, the CDR3 is TGTGCCAGCAGTTTACCCGGACTAGCTGGTCGGCGCAATGAGCAGTTCTTC.

This chain connects TRBV6-6 to TRBJ2-7; 9 bases line up with TRBD1. Trimming took 2 bases from V and 1 from J; bases not matched to a gene: 3. The germline CDR1 and CDR2 sequences are MNHNY and SVGAGI (reference sequence). This CDR3 contains 15 residues. CDR3 in amino acids: CASSYPGQGSYEQYF. CDR3 bases: TGTGCCAGCAGTTACCCTGGACAGGGGTCCTACGAGCAGTACTTC.

Of note for this clone: A far larger clone is off by one base, so a read error is likely. The sample contains more than one DNA sequence encoding this CDR3. In DNA, the CDR3 is TGTGCCAGCAGCTTAGTTCCAGAGGCTTACAATGAGCAGTTCTTC. Amino acids: CASSLVPEAYNEQFF. This chain joins TRBV7-9 and TRBJ2-1; D is unresolved. The germline CDR1 and CDR2 sequences are SEHNR and FQNEAQ (reference sequence). The CDR3 covers 15 residues. V lost 1 base and J lost 4, with 11 bases in between.

The CDR3 region has the DNA TGTGCCAGCAGCCCGATTCAGGGGACCACAGATACGCAGTATTTT. Translation: CASSPIQGTTDTQYF. The chain joins TRBV6-1 to TRBJ2-3; a possible D gene is TRBD1 (6 bases). V was pared by 6 bases and J by 2 bases, with 15 bases between. CDR1 is MNHNS and CDR2 is SASEGT in the germline V gene. This CDR3 is built from 15 residues.

The V call is TRBV19, the J call TRBJ2-4; no definite D call. CDR1 and CDR2 (germline): LNHDA, SQIVND (reference sequence). The germline V and J ends were trimmed by 1 base and 0 bases, with 13 bases remaining between them. The CDR3 has 17 residues. CDR3 sequence reads: CASSIVFQSLAKNIQYF. The DNA for the CDR3 is TGTGCCAGTAGTATAGTGTTTCAGAGCCTAGCCAAAAACATTCAGTACTTC.

The chain couples TRBV11-2 to TRBJ2-1; D uncertain. This CDR3 has 14 residues. CDR1 and CDR2 (germline): SGHAT, FQNNGV. V gave up 4 bases and J gave up 0 bases, with 7 bases separating them. In nucleotides, the CDR3 is TGTGCCAGCAGCTCGCAGAGCTCCTACAATGAGCAGTTCTTC. This sequence encodes CASSSQSSYNEQFF.

V is TRBV21-1 and J is TRBJ1-4; the DNA was not compared with TRBD1, the D call given in the table. TRBV21-1 is described as a pseudogene. CDR3 size: 16 residues. This CDR3 is CASSTGHQLRYEKLFF. CDR3 nucleotides: TGTGCCAGCAGCACGGGACACCAACTAAGATACGAAAAACTGTTTTTT.

This clone was counted between two and nine times. The rearrangement uses TRBV2 and TRBJ2-5; TRBD2 is a possible D gene (6 bases). The V gene's germline CDR1 is SNHLY and CDR2 FYNNEI. This CDR3 has 12 residues. Trimming pared 6 bases from V and 3 bases from J, leaving 8 bases between. The CDR3 DNA reads TGTGCCAGCAGGGTAGCGGAAGAGACCCAGTACTTC. As protein: CASRVAEETQYF. Together with reference TRBV2 and TRBJ2-5, the CDR3 gives the full variable domain: EPEVTQTPSHQVTQMGQEVILRCVPISNHLYFYWYRQILGQKVEFLVSFYNNEISEKSEIFDDQFSVERPDGSNFTLKIRSTKLEDSAMYFCASRVAEETQYFGPGTRLLVL.

This clone has just a few counts. The chain combines TRBV5-4 with TRBJ1-2; maybe TRBD1 (5 bases). The CDR3 is 15 residues long. The V end lost 0 bases, the J end lost 4 bases, and 13 bases lay between the germline ends. Looked up from germline, CDR1 is SGHNT and CDR2 is YYREEE (reference sequence). The CDR3 reads CASSLGSGRSYGYTF. In DNA, the CDR3 is TGTGCCAGCAGCTTGGGGTCAGGGCGGTCCTATGGCTACACCTTC.

V and J are TRBV2 and TRBJ2-2; 7 nucleotides line up with TRBD1. CDR3 length: 15 amino acids. Unmatched junction bases numbered 9, after V lost 7 bases and J lost 4 bases. CDR1 SNHLY and CDR2 FYNNEI come from the germline V gene. Here the CDR3 reads CASNQGQPGTGELFF. The CDR3 DNA sequence: TGTGCCAGCAACCAGGGACAGCCGGGCACCGGGGAGCTGTTTTTT. Full variable domain (missing parts from reference TRBV2 and TRBJ2-2): EPEVTQTPSHQVTQMGQEVILRCVPISNHLYFYWYRQILGQKVEFLVSFYNNEISEKSEIFDDQFSVERPDGSNFTLKIRSTKLEDSAMYFCASNQGQPGTGELFFGEGSRLTVL.

This clone was seen ten or more times. The chain is built from TRBV28 and TRBJ1-1; D unresolved. There are 12 residues in the CDR3. V was cut by 6 bases and J by 3 bases, with 8 bases left in between. Germline lookup yields CDR1 MDHEN and CDR2 SYDVKM. The CDR3 bases are TGTGCCAGCAGACTAGGGTACACTGAAGCTTTCTTT. It yields the protein CASRLGYTEAFF.

This sequence joins TRBV19 and TRBJ1-2; D unresolved. The germline gives CDR1 LNHDA, CDR2 SQIVND (reference sequence). This CDR3 is 13 amino acids long. V dropped 0 bases and J dropped 6 bases, with 8 bases sitting between them. The CDR3 coding sequence is TGTGCCAGTAGTATAGATGCTGGGGATGGCTACACCTTC. Translated: CASSIDAGDGYTF.

This rearrangement joins TRBV6-6 to TRBJ2-7, with a tentative D call TRBD1 (5 bases). The germline gives CDR1 MNHNY, CDR2 SVGAGI (reference sequence). The V end lost 6 bases, the J end lost 4 bases, and 10 bases lay between the germline ends. CDR3 length: 12 residues. CDR3 amino acids: CASRYDRYEQYF. The DNA for the CDR3 is TGTGCCAGCAGATATGACAGATACGAGCAGTACTTC.

The V gene is TRBV28, the J gene TRBJ2-5, with 7 bases that match TRBD1. The J call may be faulty, since TRBJ2-7 better matches the DNA end. The germline V gene has CDR1 MDHEN and CDR2 SYDVKM. The CDR3 runs to 17 residues. The CDR3 region is CASSIPPRQGLSYEQYF. CDR3 DNA: TGTGCCAGCAGTATACCCCCACGACAGGGTTTAAGCTACGAGCAGTACTTC.

The chain links TRBV7-9 to TRBJ1-2; 9 bases map to TRBD1. CDR3 length: 16 amino acids. Germline V gene data show CDR1 as SEHNR and CDR2 as FQNEAQ (reference sequence). J was trimmed by 5 bases and V by 0 bases; bases with no gene match: 7. CDR3 nucleotide sequence: TGTGCCAGCAGCTTAGCCCCCACAGGGGGCGTTTATGGCTACACCTTC. This gives the protein CASSLAPTGGVYGYTF.